This T cell receptor beta chain was obtained from a study of T cells in Graves' hyperthyroidism and ophthalmopathy (dated by TCRdb to between 2018 and 2020). Concerning the study at large: Peripheral blood was sampled at the time of initial diagnosis, prior to any treatment. A discovery cohort of around 100 patients, 43 with Graves' ophthalmopathy and more than 55 with stable Graves' hyperthyroidism, was used to find distinguishing TCR V-J signatures. Prospective prediction of ophthalmopathy was tested in an independent validation cohort consisting of some 18 hyperthyroidism patients and approximately 16 patients who later progressed to ophthalmopathy. The 100 or so discovery patients were randomly divided into training and test sets at a 7:3 ratio. The study also compared thyroid tissue and blood T-cell repertoires from five or six Graves' hyperthyroidism patients. After blood sampling, hyperthyroidism patients were treated with methimazole at a starting dose of 30 mg daily, and ophthalmopathy patients were treated with high-dose intravenous methylprednisolone. According to the paper, TCR Vbeta CDR3 sequencing was carried out on roughly 130 peripheral blood samples, which came from fewer than 50 ophthalmopathy, 80 or so hyperthyroidism and approximately 17 progressor patients.

In the germline V gene (reference sequence), CDR1 corresponds to SEHNR and CDR2 to FQNEAQ. CDR3 length: 14 amino acids, cysteine to phenylalanine. Only the CDR3 DNA stays, 42 bases, in frame from base 1. A distance of 15 bases separates the germline ends of V and J, which lose 8 bases and 4 bases respectively. On the study overall, not on this receptor specifically: Sample size was not statistically predetermined, and investigators were not blinded to group allocation. Most expanded thyroid clonotypes (frequency above 0.001) were also found in blood, which suggests that blood repertoires may mirror thyroid immune responses. A model built on a 13 V-J signature distinguished ophthalmopathy from stable hyperthyroidism, reaching about 88% sensitivity and 81.08% specificity in cross-validation and 80%/75% in testing. In validation, the model predicted progression to ophthalmopathy a median of roughly 6.5 months before onset, with over 55% sensitivity and roughly 73% specificity.

Ophthalmopathy patients had moderately to severely active disease, with a Clinical Activity Score of 3 or more, a NOSPECS grade of 4 or more, and a disease duration of less than 3 months. Exclusion was applied to patients with uncontrolled infections, other autoimmune diseases, pregnancy or lactation. Clinical symptoms, serum thyroxine and TRAb, thyroid ultrasound, and orbital computed tomography formed the basis for the diagnoses. Ficoll-Paque density gradient centrifugation was used to isolate PBMCs from about 10 ml of fresh peripheral blood. Total RNA was extracted with Trizol reagent, and quality was checked on an Agilent 2100 Bioanalyzer. A remark on this clonotype: No antigen is known for it. No much larger clonotype is one base removed from it; base qualities were not supplied.

Amplification of TCR beta CDR3 regions was carried out from RNA transcripts. For the first round of RT-PCR on the TCR CDR3, the HTBI primer set was used together with the Qiagen OneStep RT-PCR kit. A second multiplex PCR round built the libraries, followed by size selection and purification. Libraries were sequenced paired-end with 100 bp reads on an Illumina HiSeq2000. The paper's processing steps were these. SOAPnuke was used to process the raw data, removing reads that contained adapters or uncalled bases, had a mean Phred below 15, or lacked an exact match to the constant primer or identifier. High-quality paired reads were merged with COPE v1.2.5, and unique nucleotide sequences were defined as clonotypes. Clonotypes were aligned to IMGT TRBV, TRBD and TRBJ reference segments using MiTCR v1.1. The analysis included only V-J combinations with a frequency above 0.0001, which together covered 98% to 99.2% of the repertoires. A TCS score was defined as the ratio of F50 (clonal expansion) to E x V (chaos), with BLOSUM62-based TCRdist applied between CDR3 peptides within each V-J. Welch's t-statistics and random forest reduced around 510 V-J features to about 12, which were used in a naive Bayes classifier (R e1071). TCRdb's own reprocessing of the public reads used fastp at Q25 and MiXCR and kept productive beta chains. Every entry covers one CDR3 protein and lists the most common genes and DNA from its rows. Clone size and V and J calls follow TCRdb, not the original study. A total of 500,000 to 800,000 distinct CDR3 sequences appear in this sample, about 14% of them only once. The ten largest account for about 12% of the sample.

Sequenced material: blood. The chain joins TRBV7-9 to TRBJ2-1, with no confidently assigned D gene. This receptor was identified in a woman aged 50 to 60 with Graves' ophthalmopathy. The bases are TGTGCCAGCGGCGAGGCAGCTAATTACAATGAGCAGTTCTTC. Its protein is CASGEAANYNEQFF.